Below are 29 T cell receptor beta chains sequenced from a single sample in a study of cytomegalovirus exposure and HLA in healthy donors. With 60 Vbeta and 13 Jbeta primers, the PCR was carried out. TCRdb keeps only in-frame clones here, not all; method: immunoSEQ multiplex PCR. Of fewer than 150,000 clones in the sample, about four fifths were seen once. Material for sequencing was PBMCs. The receptors here all came from a female donor in good health and CMV-seropositive.

The chain is built from TRBV27 and TRBJ2-5; TRBD1 agrees at 7 bases. The J call may be mistaken, given a closer DNA end match to TRBJ2-7. The germline CDR1 and CDR2 sequences are MNHEY and SMNVEV (reference sequence). This CDR3 region has 12 residues. The CDR3 coding sequence is TGTGCCAAAGACAGGGTCTCCTACGAGCAGTACTTC. As protein: CAKDRVSYEQYF.

The rearrangement joins TRBV28 to TRBJ1-1; 7 bases are a match to TRBD1. CDR1 is MDHEN, CDR2 SYDVKM, per germline. The trim removed 5 bases at V and 0 bases at J, leaving 6 bases unmatched. The CDR3 runs 15 residues. CDR3 coding DNA: TGTGCCAGCAGTGCCCTAGGGACAGTGAACACTGAAGCTTTCTTT. Translating gives CASSALGTVNTEAFF.

This clone was counted a single time. The chain uses TRBV19 and TRBJ1-2, with D perhaps matching TRBD1 (6 bases). The CDR3 runs 15 residues. The germline V gene encodes CDR1 LNHDA and CDR2 SQIVND (reference sequence). The V and J ends lost 5 bases and 4 bases respectively, with 17 bases between them. DNA for the CDR3: TGTGCCAGTAGTCCGATAGGACAGAGGACCTATGGCTACACCTTC. Its translation is CASSPIGQRTYGYTF.

The chain couples TRBV6-1 to TRBJ1-4; possible D gene TRBD1, 5 bases. This CDR3 is built from 15 residues. The germline V gene has CDR1 MNHNS and CDR2 SASEGT. Trimming left V 1 base short and J 5 bases short, with 11 bases between. The CDR3 DNA reads TGTGCCAGCAGTGAAGGGCAGGGAACCAATGAAAAACTGTTTTTT. It is translated as CASSEGQGTNEKLFF.

As for this clone: In the same sample, other DNA sequences code for this CDR3. The chain recombines TRBV5-1 with TRBJ2-7; possibly TRBD1 for D (6 bases). The CDR3 totals 12 residues. In germline, CDR1 is SGHRS, CDR2 YFSETQ. Deletions cut 2 bases from V and 3 bases from J, with 6 bases between. CDR3: CASSLGGYEQYF. In DNA, the CDR3 is TGCGCCAGCAGCTTAGGGGGCTACGAGCAGTACTTC.

V usage is TRBV19 and J usage is TRBJ1-5, with 7 positions matching TRBD1. Germline CDR1 reads LNHDA; CDR2 reads SQIVND (reference sequence). This CDR3 region has 15 residues. The trim removed 5 bases at V and 0 bases at J, leaving 4 bases unmatched. CDR3 region: CASSPGQVSNQPQHF. In nucleotides, the CDR3 is TGTGCCAGTAGTCCCGGACAGGTTAGCAATCAGCCCCAGCATTTT.

V is TRBV4-1 and J is TRBJ1-2; D ambiguous. The CDR3 has 12 residues. CDR1 is MGHRA and CDR2 is YSYEKL in the germline V gene. V was shortened by 5 bases and J by 5 bases, with 9 bases between the two germline ends. The CDR3 protein is CASSDRTYGYTF. CDR3 coding DNA: TGCGCCAGCAGCGATAGGACTTATGGCTACACCTTC.

This clone was picked up a small number of times. The rearrangement links TRBV6-6 to TRBJ2-7; D is perhaps TRBD2 (5 bases). The CDR3 contains 13 residues. With 5 bases removed from V and 2 bases from J, the gap between germline ends came to 10 bases. CDR1 is MNHNY, CDR2 SVGAGI, per germline (reference sequence). The CDR3 bases are TGTGCCAGCAGTCCGGAGGATGCCTACGAGCAGTACTTC. Encoded protein: CASSPEDAYEQYF.

The V and J genes are TRBV2 and TRBJ2-1; 7 bases are a match to TRBD1. The CDR3 sequence is 12 residues long. CDR1 is SNHLY, CDR2 FYNNEI, per germline. The trim removed 8 bases at V and 10 bases at J, leaving 8 bases unmatched. The CDR3 bases are TGTGCCAGCGGAATTAGGACAGGAGAGCAGTTCTTC. Its translation is CASGIRTGEQFF.

The chain links TRBV5-4 to TRBJ2-2; weak D call: TRBD1 (5 bases). This CDR3 is built from 16 residues. The ends were cut back, 4 bases at V and 1 base at J, with 14 bases in the middle. Germline-derived CDR1 and CDR2 are SGHNT and YYREEE (reference sequence). The CDR3 DNA is TGTGCCAGCAGCGGACCAGGGCGACGGAACACCGGGGAGCTGTTTTTT. Translation: CASSGPGRRNTGELFF.

The genes are TRBV6-6 and TRBJ1-2; D is unclear. CDR3 length: 13 amino acids. Germline V CDR1 and CDR2: MNHNY, SVGAGI (reference sequence). Deletions cut 8 bases from V and 6 bases from J, with 16 bases between. This chain's CDR3 is CASLPRSPDGYTF. In DNA form, the CDR3 reads TGTGCCAGCCTGCCTAGGTCCCCCGATGGCTACACCTTC.

The chain has TRBV2 and TRBJ1-6; the match to TRBD1 covers 7 bases. The CDR3 length is 15 residues. Looked up from germline, CDR1 is SNHLY and CDR2 is FYNNEI. The J segment lost 7 bases and the V segment lost 6 bases, leaving 9 bases of the junction unmatched. CDR3 in DNA: TGTGCCAGCAGCTTAGGAGCGACAGGGAATTCACCCCTCCACTTT. It codes for CASSLGATGNSPLHF. Full variable domain (remainder filled in from reference TRBV2 and TRBJ1-6): EPEVTQTPSHQVTQMGQEVILRCVPISNHLYFYWYRQILGQKVEFLVSFYNNEISEKSEIFDDQFSVERPDGSNFTLKIRSTKLEDSAMYFCASSLGATGNSPLHFGNGTRLTVT.

The rearrangement links TRBV5-4 to TRBJ2-7; TRBD2 aligns across 9 bases. From germline, CDR1 is SGHNT and CDR2 YYREEE (reference sequence). The CDR3 has 15 amino acids. V shed 0 bases and J 4 bases; nucleotides not matched to a gene: 5. The CDR3 loop reads CASSLAGGGVYEQYF. CDR3 DNA: TGTGCCAGCAGCTTGGCCGGCGGGGGGGTGTACGAGCAGTACTTC. The full variable domain, completed using reference TRBV5-4 and TRBJ2-7, is ETGVTQSPTHLIKTRGQQVTLRCSSQSGHNTVSWYQQALGQGPQFIFQYYREEENGRGNFPPRFSGLQFPNYSSELNVNALELDDSALYLCASSLAGGGVYEQYFGPGTRLTVT.

Of note for this clone: The same CDR3 can be traced to other DNA sequences in this sample. This chain joins TRBV5-1 and TRBJ2-7, with a possible D match to TRBD2 (5 bases). This CDR3 region has 11 residues. The V end lost 4 bases, the J end lost 4 bases, and 6 bases lay between the germline ends. The germline V gene has CDR1 SGHRS and CDR2 YFSETQ. The CDR3 DNA follows: TGCGCCAGCAGCGAGGGTTACGAGCAGTACTTC. Translation gives CASSEGYEQYF.

The rearrangement joins TRBV7-3 to TRBJ2-1; perhaps TRBD2 as D (5 bases). The CDR3 runs 15 residues. V was trimmed by 5 bases and J by 4 bases, leaving 15 bases between them. The germline V gene encodes CDR1 SGHTA and CDR2 FQGTGA. The CDR3 sequence: CASSANGRDYNEQFF. DNA for the CDR3: TGTGCCAGCAGCGCAAACGGCCGGGATTACAATGAGCAGTTCTTC.

The chain joins TRBV6-6 to TRBJ1-1; perhaps TRBD1 as D (6 bases). The CDR3 covers 13 residues. CDR1 and CDR2 from the germline V gene are MNHNY and SVGAGI (reference sequence). Between the trimmed V and J ends, which lost 5 bases and 8 bases, there was a span of 15 bases. The CDR3 DNA is TGTGCCAGCAGTGATCGACAGGAGGACGAAGCTTTCTTT. It specifies CASSDRQEDEAFF.

This chain uses TRBV12-5 with TRBJ1-1; D is unresolved. This CDR3 has 13 amino acids. Germline V lookup: CDR1 LGHNT, CDR2 FRNRAP. With 6 bases removed from V and 0 bases from J, the gap between germline ends came to 8 bases. The CDR3 protein is CASGRNMNTEAFF. The CDR3 nucleotides read TGTGCTAGTGGGAGAAATATGAACACTGAAGCTTTCTTT.

The chain uses TRBV19 and TRBJ1-1, with 9 bases matching TRBD1. The V segment lost 3 bases and the J segment 8 bases; nucleotides outside the gene matches: 16. Germline V CDR1 and CDR2: LNHDA, SQIVND (reference sequence). CDR3 length equals 17 residues. The CDR3 loop reads CASSIIQGALHPEEAFF. Written as DNA, the CDR3 is TGTGCCAGTAGTATCATACAGGGGGCCCTACATCCCGAAGAAGCTTTCTTT.

This chain joins TRBV18 and TRBJ2-1, with D possibly TRBD1 on 5 matching bases. Trimming shortened V by 2 bases and J by 2 bases, and 16 bases separated the two germline ends. This CDR3 spans 17 amino acids. CDR1 is KGHSH and CDR2 is LQKENI in the germline V gene. The chain's CDR3 is CASSPIVGRVPYNEQFF. For the CDR3, the DNA is TGTGCCAGCTCACCAATAGTGGGCAGGGTCCCCTACAATGAGCAGTTCTTC.

V is TRBV6-6 and J is TRBJ2-1; 8 nucleotides match TRBD2. The CDR3 extends over 16 amino acids. Germline CDR1 is MNHNY and CDR2 is SVGAGI (reference sequence). V shed 6 bases and J 8 bases; nucleotides not matched to a gene: 15. The CDR3 DNA reads as TGTGCCAGCAGGGTTCTGTTCGGGGGGGCTCAGGATGAGCAGTTCTTC. It translates to CASRVLFGGAQDEQFF.

The table lists this clone with a count of one. The gene calls are TRBV9 and TRBJ1-4, with TRBD1 matching over 9 bases. CDR3 length: 15 amino acids. Germline assignment: CDR1 SGDLS and CDR2 YYNGEE. V trimming: 3 bases; J trimming: 6 bases; junction bases outside the gene matches: 6. CDR3 coding DNA: TGTGCCAGCAGCGACGGGACAGGGTCGGATGAAAAACTGTTTTTT. This codes for CASSDGTGSDEKLFF.

This chain uses TRBV2 with TRBJ2-1; weak D call: TRBD1 (5 bases). The CDR3 totals 13 residues. The V gene lost 4 bases and the J gene lost 8 bases, with 12 bases spanning the gap. CDR1 SNHLY and CDR2 FYNNEI come from the germline V gene. The CDR3 here is CASSGGWADEQFF. In nucleotides, the CDR3 is TGTGCCAGCAGTGGGGGCTGGGCGGATGAGCAGTTCTTC.

This clone was seen a few times. The chain uses TRBV6-5 and TRBJ1-1; D is uncertain. Germline V CDR1 and CDR2: MNHEY, SVGAGI. This CDR3 comprises 13 residues. With 5 bases removed from V and 1 base from J, the gap between germline ends came to 8 bases. CDR3 in amino acids: CASSGPGNTEAFF. As DNA, the CDR3 is TGTGCCAGCAGTGGGCCCGGGAACACTGAAGCTTTCTTT.

The genes are TRBV6-1 and TRBJ1-1; 9 nucleotides align to TRBD1. CDR1 is MNHNS and CDR2 is SASEGT in the germline V gene. The V gene end was trimmed by 5 bases and the J gene end by 5 bases; junction bases not matched to a gene: 6. This CDR3 contains 14 residues. CDR3 nucleotides: TGTGCCAGCAGTCGGACAGGGGTGGGAACTGAAGCTTTCTTT. Its translation is CASSRTGVGTEAFF.

The chain has TRBV6-7 and TRBJ2-1; D is uncertain. TRBV6-7 is flagged as an ORF with uncertain function. This CDR3 is 18 amino acids long. Trimming removed 1 base at V and 5 bases at J, with 21 bases between. The CDR3 protein is CASSYCNHPYVGDNEQFF. CDR3 nucleotide sequence: TGTGCCAGCAGTTACTGTAACCACCCGTATGTAGGAGACAATGAGCAGTTCTTC.

V is TRBV9 and J is TRBJ1-3; D is unclear. The germline V and J ends were trimmed by 4 bases and 7 bases, with 9 bases remaining between them. The CDR3 is made up of 12 amino acids. CDR1 and CDR2 from the germline V gene are SGDLS and YYNGEE. This chain's CDR3 is CASSPVRNTIYF. The CDR3 coding sequence is TGTGCCAGCAGCCCGGTTCGCAACACCATATATTTT.

This sequence joins TRBV6-1 and TRBJ1-2; TRBD1 is a possible D gene (5 bases). V was trimmed by 1 base and J by 8 bases, leaving 14 bases between them. The CDR3 sequence is 14 residues long. The germline V gene encodes CDR1 MNHNS and CDR2 SASEGT. The CDR3 is CASSEDGGIQGYTF. As DNA, the CDR3 is TGTGCCAGCAGTGAAGACGGGGGGATTCAGGGCTACACCTTC.

This clone was observed a single time. This chain joins TRBV30 and TRBJ1-3, with D unclear. The germline V gene encodes CDR1 GTSNPN and CDR2 SVGIG (reference sequence). The CDR3 has 13 residues. V was clipped by 0 bases and J by 3 bases, with 6 bases between them. The CDR3 here is CAWSVLDGNTIYF. The CDR3 coding sequence is TGTGCCTGGAGTGTACTTGATGGAAACACCATATATTTT.

This chain joins TRBV10-3 and TRBJ1-4; the D is unclear. In germline, CDR1 is ENHRY, CDR2 SYGVKD. Trimming took off 4 bases at V and 5 bases at J, with 8 bases between the two ends. The CDR3 covers 13 residues. The CDR3 is CAISGGVNEKLFF. The CDR3 DNA is TGTGCCATCAGTGGGGGAGTAAATGAAAAACTGTTTTTT.